Shown below are 26 T cell receptor beta chains from a single sample sequenced in a study of T-cell reconstitution after alpha-beta-depleted transplantation in children. Using unique molecular identifiers, the investigators prepared the TCRbeta library. TCRdb re-analysed the PCR reads in MiXCR, keeping a single row per CDR3 protein. The sample consists of some 600,000 distinct CDR3 sequences, over 10% of them appearing once. Sequencing used PBMCs, mostly from graft donor cells, obtained 360 days after TCRalphabeta/CD19-depleted stem cell transplant. The source of these receptors is a male patient aged 10-17 years who had a stem cell transplant for acute myeloid leukemia, so the T cells may come from the graft donor.

This clonotype was counted many times. The J gene is TRBJ2-7, the V gene TRBV7-9, with 7 bases fitting TRBD1. This CDR3 is built from 13 residues. Germline values: CDR1 SEHNR, CDR2 FQNEAQ (reference sequence). Trimming removed 3 bases from V and 3 bases from J; junction bases left unmatched: 2. The CDR3 DNA sequence: TGTGCCAGCAGCTTGACAGGGAACTACGAGCAGTACTTC. It yields the protein CASSLTGNYEQYF.

The V gene is TRBV18, the J gene TRBJ2-5; D is perhaps TRBD1 (6 bases). Looked up from germline, CDR1 is KGHSH and CDR2 is LQKENI. Deletions cut 3 bases from V and 5 bases from J, with 13 bases between. This CDR3 comprises 14 residues. CDR3 DNA: TGTGCCAGCTCACCGTTACAGGGTTTGGAGACCCAGTACTTC. This encodes CASSPLQGLETQYF. The whole variable domain, remainder taken from reference TRBV18 and TRBJ2-5, is NAGVMQNPRHLVRRRGQEARLRCSPMKGHSHVYWYRQLPEEGLKFMVYLQKENIIDESGMPKERFSAEFPKEGPSILRIQQVVRGDSAAYFCASSPLQGLETQYFGPGTRLLVL.

This clonotype was counted between two and nine times. The chain carries TRBV4-3 and TRBJ2-4; D may be TRBD2 (6 bases). CDR1 is LGHNA, CDR2 YSLEER, per germline. CDR3 length: 20 residues. V was pared by 1 base and J by 9 bases, with 31 bases between. The chain's CDR3 is CASSQAPYGSGPPLDSIQYF. CDR3 DNA sequence: TGCGCCAGCAGCCAAGCCCCCTACGGGAGCGGCCCCCCCCTCGATAGCATTCAGTACTTC.

This chain joins TRBV20-1 and TRBJ2-1; the match to TRBD2 covers 9 bases. V was clipped by 2 bases and J by 5 bases; unmatched bases: 10. The CDR3 length is 16 residues. Germline loops: CDR1 DFQATT, CDR2 SNEGSKA (reference sequence). The CDR3 region is CSARSSRPSGNNEQFF. As DNA, the CDR3 is TGCAGTGCTAGATCCTCGCGGCCTAGCGGGAACAATGAGCAGTTCTTC.

CDR3 DNA: TGTGCCAGCAGCCAAGAGTTCCAGGGCGATTCACCCCTCCACTTT. It specifies CASSQEFQGDSPLHF. This chain joins TRBV14 and TRBJ1-6; TRBD1 is a possible D gene (5 bases). This CDR3 comprises 15 residues. Germline V gene sequence: CDR1 SGHDN, CDR2 FVKESK. The V end lost 0 bases, the J end lost 8 bases, and 11 bases lay between the germline ends.

The V gene is TRBV29-1, the J gene TRBJ2-5; perhaps TRBD2 as D (6 bases). CDR1 is SQVTM, CDR2 ANQGSEA, per germline. Trimming cost V 7 bases and J 2 bases, with 17 bases left between them. The CDR3 is made up of 14 amino acids. CDR3 region: CSALDGRTQETQYF. The CDR3 DNA sequence: TGCAGCGCCCTAGACGGGAGAACGCAAGAGACCCAGTACTTC.

This clonotype was picked up many times. The rearrangement joins TRBV20-1 to TRBJ1-5, with D perhaps TRBD1 (6 bases). This CDR3 is 17 amino acids long. Trimming removed 4 bases at V and 3 bases at J, with 22 bases between. Germline V gene sequence: CDR1 DFQATT, CDR2 SNEGSKA (reference sequence). CDR3 sequence reads: CSANQIPGRGLNQPQHF. For the CDR3, the DNA is TGCAGTGCTAATCAGATTCCGGGCAGGGGACTCAATCAGCCCCAGCATTTT.

The sample holds many counts of this clonotype. The chain recombines TRBV20-1 with TRBJ2-1; 7 nucleotides align to TRBD2. Germline assignment: CDR1 DFQATT and CDR2 SNEGSKA (reference sequence). V trimming: 3 bases; J trimming: 7 bases; junction bases outside the gene matches: 12. The CDR3 is 15 residues long. The CDR3 DNA follows: TGCAGTGCTAGGTTTAGACTAGCTGCGGGTAATGAGCAGTTCTTC. Translation gives CSARFRLAAGNEQFF.

This clonotype showed up many times. The chain is built from TRBV12-3 or TRBV12-4 and TRBJ2-1; TRBD2 matches 8 bases. The CDR3 loop spans 15 amino acids. Trimming cost V 5 bases and J 2 bases; bases outside gene matches: 5. The CDR3 loop reads CASSTGREAYNEQFF. The CDR3 DNA sequence: TGTGCCAGCAGTACGGGGCGGGAGGCCTACAATGAGCAGTTCTTC.

The V gene is TRBV12-3 or TRBV12-4, the J gene TRBJ2-1; D may correspond to TRBD1 or TRBD2 (5 bases each). The CDR3 extends over 18 amino acids. The V and J ends lost 3 bases and 0 bases respectively, with 18 bases between them. The CDR3 spells CASSFLGVVGVSYNEQFF. CDR3 sequence (DNA): TGTGCCAGCAGTTTCTTGGGGGTTGTGGGAGTCTCCTACAATGAGCAGTTCTTC.

This CDR3 reads CASRELSGGYNEQFF. CDR3 coding DNA: TGTGCCAGCAGGGAGCTTAGCGGGGGTTACAATGAGCAGTTCTTC. The chain recombines TRBV12-3 or TRBV12-4 with TRBJ2-1; 9 bases are shared with TRBD2. The CDR3 consists of 15 residues. The trim removed 6 bases at V and 4 bases at J, leaving 7 bases unmatched.

This clonotype was recorded many times. The chain combines TRBV6-5 with TRBJ2-5, with a possible D match to TRBD2 (5 bases). The length of the CDR3 is 16 residues. V was cut by 0 bases and J by 4 bases, with 15 bases left in between. CDR1 and CDR2 from the germline V gene are MNHEY and SVGAGI. In DNA form, the CDR3 reads TGTGCCAGCAGTTACTCGGAGGTGGGAGTGCGAGAGACCCAGTACTTC. Translation gives CASSYSEVGVRETQYF.

This clonotype came up a few times. The rearrangement links TRBV7-9 to TRBJ2-7; TRBD1 is a possible D gene (6 bases). Per the germline V gene, CDR1 is SEHNR and CDR2 is FQNEAQ (reference sequence). This CDR3 contains 14 residues. Trimming took 4 bases from V and 1 from J, leaving 11 bases between them. CDR3 coding DNA: TGTGCCAGCAGCTCAGGGGTAATATCCTACGAGCAGTACTTC. Protein: CASSSGVISYEQYF.

V usage is TRBV24-1 and J usage is TRBJ2-1; tentative D call: TRBD2 (6 bases). Trimming removed 1 base from V and 2 bases from J, with 11 bases in between. CDR3 size: 16 residues. Germline assignment: CDR1 KGHDR and CDR2 SFDVKD. The CDR3 DNA reads as TGTGCCACCAGTGATTTCGCTAGCGAAGCCTACAATGAGCAGTTCTTC. Its translation: CATSDFASEAYNEQFF.

A few counts support this clonotype. The chain recombines TRBV13 with TRBJ2-7; D is possibly TRBD2 (6 bases). Germline lookup yields CDR1 PRHDT and CDR2 FYEKMQ (reference sequence). The CDR3 spans 17 residues. The V end lost 4 bases, the J end lost 2 bases, and 21 bases lay between the germline ends. CDR3 bases: TGTGCCAGCAGCTCCCGGGACTTTATAGGGTCACCCTACGAGCAGTACTTC. Residues: CASSSRDFIGSPYEQYF.

The chain carries TRBV7-2 and TRBJ1-4; a weak D match, TRBD1 (6 bases). The CDR3 is 16 residues long. Germline CDR1 and CDR2: SGHTA and FQGNSA. V lost 5 bases to trimming and J lost 5 bases, with 18 bases between them. CDR3 DNA: TGTGCCAGCAGCCTACAAGGGGGGACAAGAAATGAAAAACTGTTTTTT. Translating gives CASSLQGGTRNEKLFF. Full variable domain (remainder filled in from reference TRBV7-2 and TRBJ1-4): GAGVSQSPSNKVTEKGKDVELRCDPISGHTALYWYRQSLGQGLEFLIYFQGNSAPDKSGLPSDRFSAERTGGSVSTLTIQRTQQEDSAVYLCASSLQGGTRNEKLFFGSGTQLSVL.

The rearrangement uses TRBV7-9 and TRBJ2-3; 8 bases line up with TRBD2. Trimming took 7 bases from V and 4 from J; bases not matched to a gene: 13. This CDR3 is built from 16 residues. Germline-derived CDR1 and CDR2 are SEHNR and FQNEAQ (reference sequence). CDR3 residues: CASTRRASGSPDTQYF. The CDR3 nucleotides are TGTGCCAGCACCCGGAGGGCTAGCGGGTCTCCAGATACGCAGTATTTT.

The genes are TRBV20-1 and TRBJ2-3; 8 positions agree with TRBD2. Trimming removed 2 bases from V and 1 base from J; junction bases left unmatched: 2. Germline CDR1 DFQATT, CDR2 SNEGSKA (reference sequence). CDR3 length equals 14 residues. CDR3 residues: CSARPAGGTDTQYF. The CDR3 nucleotides are TGCAGTGCTAGACCAGCGGGAGGCACAGATACGCAGTATTTT.

Comment on this clonotype: This may arise from a read error, as a much more abundant clone is one base away. The CDR3 carries no conserved terminal phenylalanine or tryptophan, so it likely arises from a read error. The CDR3 bases are TGTGCCAGCAGTTTGGACAGGGGAGGAGAAAAACTGTTTTAT. It yields the protein CASSLDRGGEKLFY. The chain is built from TRBV28 and TRBJ1-4, with 9 bases identical to TRBD1. The germline gives CDR1 MDHEN, CDR2 SYDVKM. The CDR3 has 14 amino acids. Trimming at V came to 3 bases and at J to 8 bases, leaving 4 bases not matched to a gene.

J is TRBJ2-7 and V is TRBV4-3; 9 bases match TRBD1. Germline V CDR1 and CDR2: LGHNA, YSLEER. The ends lost 0 bases at V and 5 bases at J; junction bases unmatched: 2. This CDR3 comprises 14 residues. CDR3 coding DNA: TGCGCCAGCAGCCAAGAGGACAGGGGAGACGAGCAGTACTTC. This translates into CASSQEDRGDEQYF.

V gene TRBV7-2 combines with J gene TRBJ2-5; TRBD2 matches at 7 bases. There are 15 residues in the CDR3. V lost 5 bases, J lost 4 bases, and 10 bases stayed unmatched. Germline loops: CDR1 SGHTA, CDR2 FQGNSA. CDR3 residues: CASSPRRAGVETQYF. The CDR3 DNA reads TGTGCCAGCAGCCCAAGAAGGGCGGGAGTAGAGACCCAGTACTTC.

This clonotype has just a few counts. The genes are TRBV10-3 and TRBJ2-5, with 11 positions matching TRBD2. The germline CDR1 and CDR2 sequences are ENHRY and SYGVKD. The V and J ends lost 4 bases and 3 bases, in that order; junction bases with no gene match: 4. The CDR3 runs 15 residues. CDR3 protein: CAISGTSGREETQYF. Written as DNA, the CDR3 is TGTGCCATCAGTGGAACTAGCGGGAGAGAAGAGACCCAGTACTTC.

This clonotype was detected ten times or more. CDR3 in amino acids: CASSQGLLNEKLFF. The CDR3, as DNA: TGCGCCAGCAGCCAAGGACTCTTGAATGAAAAACTGTTTTTT. J is TRBJ1-4 and V is TRBV4-3; D not certain. CDR3 size: 14 residues. CDR1 is LGHNA, CDR2 YSLEER, per germline. V was trimmed by 1 base and J by 5 bases, leaving 8 bases between them.

This clonotype was picked up a small number of times. V and J are TRBV7-2 and TRBJ2-7, with 7 positions matching TRBD2. The germline V gene has CDR1 SGHTA and CDR2 FQGNSA. The length of the CDR3 is 16 residues. V shed 4 bases and J 4 bases; nucleotides not matched to a gene: 13. The CDR3 loop is CASSSSGGSPFYEQYF. The DNA of the CDR3 is TGTGCCAGCAGCTCCTCTGGCGGGAGCCCATTTTACGAGCAGTACTTC.

Regarding this clonotype: Relative to the germline gene, one junction end is altered; a read error may explain this. V is TRBV29-1 and J is TRBJ2-7; 11 bases are a match to TRBD2. The CDR3 spans 17 residues. Germline V gene lookup returns CDR1 SQVTM and CDR2 ANQGSEA. CDR3 in DNA: TGCAGCGTTGAATCGAACCTAGCGGGAGGTGCAACCTACGGGCAGTACTTC. It encodes CSVESNLAGGATYGQYF.

This clonotype occurred a few times. J is TRBJ2-5 and V is TRBV13; 14 bases match TRBD2. The germline V gene encodes CDR1 PRHDT and CDR2 FYEKMQ (reference sequence). The CDR3 loop spans 16 amino acids. V shed 5 bases and J 5 bases; nucleotides not matched to a gene: 7. The DNA for the CDR3 is TGTGCCAGCAGCCCAGGACTAGCGGGAGGTGTGGAGACCCAGTACTTC. It translates to CASSPGLAGGVETQYF.